The rows below give T cell receptor beta chains drawn from one sample of a study of identical twins' blood T cells. One entry per CDR3 protein results from TCRdb running MiXCR on the 5' RACE reads. The sample records a few hundred thousand distinct CDR3 sequences, roughly 28% being singletons. Material: PBMCs. The receptors originated from a woman between 18 and 50 years old in good health. CDR3s include the opening cysteine and the closing phenylalanine or tryptophan. A D gene is named only where the DNA matches it firmly. Expanded clones are given a class, and other clones once, few, many or no size at all.

- | TRBJ2-3 | TRBD2 | TRBV18 | TGTGCCAGCTCACGACAATCCGGGACTAGCGGGAGTATCGCAGATACGCAGTATTTT | CASSRQSGTSGSIADTQYF
few | TRBJ2-1 | TRBD2 | TRBV9 | TGTGCCAGCAGCGTAGTGGCGGGAGGGCCTCTTAGTGAGCAGTTCTTC | CASSVVAGGPLSEQFF
- | TRBJ2-1 | TRBD2 | TRBV5-1 | TGCGCCAGCGGCTCCGACTTACTAGCGGGAGTAGGCAATGAGCAGTTCTTC | CASGSDLLAGVGNEQFF
- | TRBJ1-4 | TRBD1 | TRBV7-9 | TGTGCCAGCAGCCCGGGACAGATTGAAAAACTGTTTTTT | CASSPGQIEKLFF
- | TRBJ2-7 | - | TRBV29-1 | TGCAGCGAGCAGACAGTCCTAACCTACGAGCAGTACTTC | CSEQTVLTYEQYF
- | TRBJ2-7 | - | TRBV29-1 | TGCTGCGTTGCCCAGACTAGATACGAGCAGTACTTC | CCVAQTRYEQYF
- | TRBJ1-6 | - | TRBV5-1 | TGCGCCAGCAGTTATGGCCGGGGGCTGAGTTCACCCCTCCACTTT | CASSYGRGLSSPLHF
- | TRBJ2-3 | - | TRBV20-1 | TGCAGTCCCAAAGGGCGGGGCTACACAGATACGCAGTATTTT | CSPKGRGYTDTQYF
- | TRBJ2-7 | - | TRBV11-1 | TGTGCCAGCAGATTCGGCGACGGACGGTCCTACGAGCAGTACTTC | CASRFGDGRSYEQYF
few | TRBJ2-3 | - | TRBV15 | TGTGCCACCAGCAAGAGGGGGTTAGGAGATACGCAGTATTTT | CATSKRGLGDTQYF
- | TRBJ2-5 | TRBD1 | TRBV19 | TGTGCCTCGACAGGGGGGGGTGTCAAGACCCAGTACTTC | CASTGGGVKTQYF
many | TRBJ1-1 | TRBD1 | TRBV5-1 | TGCGCCAGCAGCTTTTCCCGGGACAGCAATGAAGCTTTCTTT | CASSFSRDSNEAFF
few | TRBJ1-2 | - | TRBV12-3/TRBV12-4 | TGTGCCAGCAGTTTGGCAAGTATCTATGGCTACACCTTC | CASSLASIYGYTF
- | TRBJ2-1 | - | TRBV29-1 | TGCAGCGTATTTCGGGCCCTCTCCCGTGACTCCTACAATGAGCAGTTCTTC | CSVFRALSRDSYNEQFF
few | TRBJ1-2 | TRBD1 | TRBV3-1 | TGTGCCAGCAGCCAAACCTGGTCCCAGGGGGCTTATGGCTACACCTTC | CASSQTWSQGAYGYTF
- | TRBJ1-1 | - | TRBV28 | TGTGCCAGCAGTTGGGCGTCTGAAGCTTTCTTT | CASSWASEAFF
- | TRBJ1-2 | - | TRBV12-3/TRBV12-4 | TGTGCCAGCACTAGAGCCGGTCGGAATGGCTACACCTTC | CASTRAGRNGYTF
- | TRBJ2-2 | TRBD1 | TRBV11-2 | TGTGCCAGCAGCCCGCGGGGACAGGGTCTCGCGACCGGGGAGCTGTTTTTT | CASSPRGQGLATGELFF
- | TRBJ2-7 | - | TRBV11-2 | TGTGCCAGCAGCCGCGAATATCGGGGTCTCCACGAGCAGTACTTC | CASSREYRGLHEQYF
- | TRBJ1-1 | TRBD1 | TRBV20-1 | TGCAGTGCTGACCGGGACAGGGGGCCCACTGAAGCTTTCTTT | CSADRDRGPTEAFF
once | TRBJ1-2 | - | TRBV3-1 | TGTGCCAGCAGCCAAGGATGGGCCCAACAAAGCTACACCTTC | CASSQGWAQQSYTF
few | TRBJ2-7 | - | TRBV12-5 | TGTGCTAGTGGTACGGGTCACTCCTACGAGCAGTACTTC | CASGTGHSYEQYF
few | TRBJ2-7 | - | TRBV27 | TGTGCCAGCAGTTGGGACGGAACCTACGAGCAGTACTTC | CASSWDGTYEQYF
- | TRBJ2-2 | - | TRBV19 | TGTGCCAGTAGTATTGGCTGGGTTGCCACCGGGGAGCTGTTTTTT | CASSIGWVATGELFF
few | TRBJ2-2 | - | TRBV28 | TGTGCCAGCAGTTTGGAAGGGCACGGGGAGCTGTTTTTT | CASSLEGHGELFF
- | TRBJ1-1 | - | TRBV6-2/TRBV6-3 | TGTGCCAGCAGTTACGAGAGAGGGGGAGCTTTCTTT | CASSYERGGAFF
- | TRBJ1-1 | - | TRBV18 | TGTGCCAGCTCACCGCCCGGGCAGACCAACCCTGAAGCTTTCTTT | CASSPPGQTNPEAFF
few | TRBJ2-1 | TRBD2 | TRBV18 | TGTGCCAGCTCACCACCGGCTAGCGGGTACAATGAGCAGTTCTTC | CASSPPASGYNEQFF
- | TRBJ2-2 | - | TRBV11-3 | TGTGCCAGCAGCGATCTAGCGTCGGTGGTTAAAACCGGGGAGCTGTTTTTT | CASSDLASVVKTGELFF
few | TRBJ1-3 | - | TRBV7-2 | TGTGCCAGCAGCCCCCCGGGAGCTCTTAGAAACACCATATATTTT | CASSPPGALRNTIYF
few | TRBJ1-2 | - | TRBV29-1 | TGCAGCGTTCCAGGGGAAGGCTATGGCTACACCTTC | CSVPGEGYGYTF
- | TRBJ1-1 | - | TRBV5-6 | TGTGCCAGCAGCTTCGAATCGAACACTGAAGCTTTCTTT | CASSFESNTEAFF
many | TRBJ2-3 | TRBD1 | TRBV3-1 | TGTGCCAGCAGCCCCGGGACAGGGGATACGCAGTATTTT | CASSPGTGDTQYF
few | TRBJ1-2 | - | TRBV28 | TGTGCCAGCACGCAGTGGCGGCGGGGATATGGCTACACCTTC | CASTQWRRGYGYTF
- | TRBJ2-1 | - | TRBV5-1 | TGCGCCAGCAGTCCAGGTAACCGGGCACACAATGAGCAGTTCTTC | CASSPGNRAHNEQFF
few | TRBJ1-2 | - | TRBV29-1 | TGCAGCGTTCCGGGACGGTTCTATGGCTACACCTTC | CSVPGRFYGYTF
- | TRBJ2-7 | TRBD1 | TRBV7-2 | TGTGCCAGCAGGTCTATTTTTACAGGGGCCTCCTACGAGCAGTACTTC | CASRSIFTGASYEQYF
few | TRBJ2-7 | - | TRBV6-5 | TGTGCCAGCAGTTACTCGGGACACTCCTACGAGCAGTACTTC | CASSYSGHSYEQYF
few | TRBJ2-2 | TRBD2 | TRBV7-6 | TGTGCCAGCAGACAAAGCGGGGGGGCCTTTACCGGGGAGCTGTTTTTT | CASRQSGGAFTGELFF
- | TRBJ2-1 | - | TRBV4-3 | TGCGCCAGCAGCCCAGCGGTCAGCTCCTACAATGAGCAGTTCTTC | CASSPAVSSYNEQFF
- | TRBJ1-3 | - | TRBV15 | TGTGCCACCAGCAGAGACAGGTCTATCTCTGGAAACACCATATATTTT | CATSRDRSISGNTIYF
few | TRBJ1-2 | - | TRBV20-1 | TGCAGTTCGGACCGAGATGGCTACACCTTC | CSSDRDGYTF
- | TRBJ1-1 | - | TRBV29-1 | TGCAGCGTTAGCCAGGGCCAAATGAACACTGAAGCTTTCTTT | CSVSQGQMNTEAFF
few | TRBJ2-3 | TRBD2 | TRBV20-1 | TGCAGTGCTAGTCGCGCGGGGGACGACACAGATACGCAGTATTTT | CSASRAGDDTDTQYF
- | TRBJ2-7 | - | TRBV28 | TGTGCCAGCAGTAGAAGGGGCGAGCAGTACTTC | CASSRRGEQYF
once | TRBJ1-3 | - | TRBV5-6 | TGTGCCAGCAGCTCGCCTTTGAGGGTACGGGGCACCATATATTTT | CASSSPLRVRGTIYF
once | TRBJ2-4 | - | TRBV27 | TGTGCCAGCAGTTTATACGGAGAACTAGCCAAAAACATTCAGTACTTC | CASSLYGELAKNIQYF
- | TRBJ1-5 | - | TRBV21-1 | TGTGCCGTTGTAAGACAGGGGGCTAATCAGCCCCAGCATTTT | CAVVRQGANQPQHF
few | TRBJ1-1 | - | TRBV18 | TGTGCCAGCTCACCGGTAGGGACTCCGAACACTGAAGCTTTCTTT | CASSPVGTPNTEAFF
few | TRBJ2-5 | - | TRBV29-1 | TGCAGCGTTGGGATGGGGACACAACAAGAGACCCAGTACTTC | CSVGMGTQQETQYF
few | TRBJ1-5 | - | TRBV15 | TGTGCCACCAGCAGAGGAGCTTCCAATCAGCCCCAGCATTTT | CATSRGASNQPQHF
- | TRBJ2-1 | - | TRBV6-5 | TGTGCCGGCAGAAAGGGGGGGATCTACAATGAGCGGTTCTTC | CAGRKGGIYNERFF
- | TRBJ1-3 | TRBD1 | TRBV20-1 | TGCAGTGCCGTGGACAGGAGAGCCTCTGGAAACACCATATATTTT | CSAVDRRASGNTIYF
few | TRBJ2-4 | - | TRBV20-1 | TGCAGTGCCACACTCCAGGGGGCCAAAAACATTCAGTACTTC | CSATLQGAKNIQYF
few | TRBJ1-5 | TRBD1 | TRBV9 | TGTGCCACGGGGACAGGGGGCACAGATACGCAGCATTTT | CATGTGGTDTQHF
- | TRBJ2-5 | TRBD2 | TRBV29-1 | TGCAGCGTTTTCGGGACTAGCGGGAGATTCCAAGAGACCCAGTACTTC | CSVFGTSGRFQETQYF
few | TRBJ2-7 | TRBD2 | TRBV10-2 | TGCGCCAGCGCACCGGGGGGGCGAATTAACGAGCAGTACTTC | CASAPGGRINEQYF
- | TRBJ2-2 | TRBD1 | TRBV5-1 | TGCGCCAGCAGCTTGTCGCGGCAGACAGGGGACGGCGGGGAGCTGTTTTTT | CASSLSRQTGDGGELFF
few | TRBJ2-1 | - | TRBV9 | TGTGCCAGCAGCGTGGGGCTAGCGAACGATGAGCAGTTCTTC | CASSVGLANDEQFF
few | TRBJ1-1 | - | TRBV20-1 | TGCAGTGCTAGTGGGCACGCCTACCCCCCCACTGAAGCTTTCTTT | CSASGHAYPPTEAFF